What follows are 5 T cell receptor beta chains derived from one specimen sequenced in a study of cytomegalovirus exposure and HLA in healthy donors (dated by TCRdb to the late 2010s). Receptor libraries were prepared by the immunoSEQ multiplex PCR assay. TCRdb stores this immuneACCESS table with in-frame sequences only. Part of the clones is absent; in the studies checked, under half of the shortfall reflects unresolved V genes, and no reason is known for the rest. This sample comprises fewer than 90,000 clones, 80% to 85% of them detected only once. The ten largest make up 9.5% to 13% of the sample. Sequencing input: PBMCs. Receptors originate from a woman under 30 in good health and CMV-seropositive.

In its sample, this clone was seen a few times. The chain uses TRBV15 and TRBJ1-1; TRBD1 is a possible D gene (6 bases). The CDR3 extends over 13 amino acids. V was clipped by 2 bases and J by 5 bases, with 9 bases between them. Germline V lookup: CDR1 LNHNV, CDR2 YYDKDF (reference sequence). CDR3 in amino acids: CATSRRTDTEAFF. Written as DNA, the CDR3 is TGTGCCACCAGCAGAAGGACAGATACTGAAGCTTTCTTT. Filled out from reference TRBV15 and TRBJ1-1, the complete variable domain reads DAMVIQNPRYQVTQFGKPVTLSCSQTLNHNVMYWYQQKSSQAPKLLFHYYDKDFNNEADTPDNFQSRRPNTSFCFLDIRSPGLGDTAMYLCATSRRTDTEAFFGQGTRLTVV.

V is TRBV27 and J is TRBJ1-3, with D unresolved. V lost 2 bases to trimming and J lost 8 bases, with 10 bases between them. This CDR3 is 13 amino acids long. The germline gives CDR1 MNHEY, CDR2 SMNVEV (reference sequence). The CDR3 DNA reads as TGTGCCAGCAGTTTAAGTCCCCGGGACACCATATATTTT. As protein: CASSLSPRDTIYF.

The CDR3 protein is CASSSYIFDNRVKAYEQYF. CDR3 coding DNA: TGTGCCAGCAGTTCTTATATTTTCGATAACAGGGTAAAGGCCTACGAGCAGTACTTC. The chain is built from TRBV28 and TRBJ2-7, with D maybe TRBD1 (6 bases). The CDR3 spans 19 residues. V was clipped by 4 bases and J by 2 bases, with 27 bases between them. Germline values: CDR1 MDHEN, CDR2 SYDVKM.

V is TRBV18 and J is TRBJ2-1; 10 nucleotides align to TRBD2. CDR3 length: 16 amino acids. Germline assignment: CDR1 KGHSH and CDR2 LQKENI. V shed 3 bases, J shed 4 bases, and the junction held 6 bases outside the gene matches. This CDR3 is CASSPPTLAGYNEQFF. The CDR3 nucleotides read TGTGCCAGCTCACCCCCGACACTAGCGGGGTACAATGAGCAGTTCTTC.

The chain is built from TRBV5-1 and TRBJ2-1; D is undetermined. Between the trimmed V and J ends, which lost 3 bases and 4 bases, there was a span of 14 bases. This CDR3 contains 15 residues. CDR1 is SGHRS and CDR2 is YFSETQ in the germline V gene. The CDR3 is CASSSPYSIYNEQFF. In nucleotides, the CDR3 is TGCGCCAGCAGCTCACCATACAGCATATACAATGAGCAGTTCTTC.